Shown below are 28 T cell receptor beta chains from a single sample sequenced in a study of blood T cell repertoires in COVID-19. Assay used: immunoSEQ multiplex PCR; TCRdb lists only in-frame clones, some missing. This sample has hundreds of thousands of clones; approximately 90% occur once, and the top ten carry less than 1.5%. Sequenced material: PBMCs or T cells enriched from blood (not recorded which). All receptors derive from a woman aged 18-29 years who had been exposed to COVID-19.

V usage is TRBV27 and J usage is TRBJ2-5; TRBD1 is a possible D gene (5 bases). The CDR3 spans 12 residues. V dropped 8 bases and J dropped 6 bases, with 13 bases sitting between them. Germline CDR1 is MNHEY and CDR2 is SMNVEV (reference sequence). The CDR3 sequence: CASGLGVQTQYF. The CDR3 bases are TGTGCCAGCGGCTTAGGGGTTCAGACCCAGTACTTC.

The DNA of the CDR3 is TGCGCCAGCAGCCAAGAGGTTCCGGGACAGAGCTCCTACGAGCAGTACTTC. It translates to CASSQEVPGQSSYEQYF. This chain links TRBV4-3 with TRBJ2-7; 7 positions agree with TRBD1. This CDR3 is built from 17 residues. Germline loops: CDR1 LGHNA, CDR2 YSLEER. V lost 0 bases, J lost 0 bases, and 8 bases stayed unmatched.

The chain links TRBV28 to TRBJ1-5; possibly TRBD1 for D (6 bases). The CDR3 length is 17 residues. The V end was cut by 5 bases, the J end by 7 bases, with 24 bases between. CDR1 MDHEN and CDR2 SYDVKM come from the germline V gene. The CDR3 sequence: CASSPPTFDRFNQPQHF. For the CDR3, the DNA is TGTGCCAGCAGTCCGCCCACATTTGACAGGTTTAACCAGCCCCAGCATTTT. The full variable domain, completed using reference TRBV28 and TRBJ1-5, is DVKVTQSSRYLVKRTGEKVFLECVQDMDHENMFWYRQDPGLGLRLIYFSYDVKMKEKGDIPEGYSVSREKKERFSLILESASTNQTSMYLCASSPPTFDRFNQPQHFGDGTRLSIL.

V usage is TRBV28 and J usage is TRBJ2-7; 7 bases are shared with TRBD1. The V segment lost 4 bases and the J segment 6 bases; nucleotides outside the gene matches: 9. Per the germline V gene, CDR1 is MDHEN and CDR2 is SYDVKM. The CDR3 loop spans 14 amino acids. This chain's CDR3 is CASSSLTGESEQYF. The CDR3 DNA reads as TGTGCCAGCAGTTCCCTCACAGGGGAGAGCGAGCAGTACTTC.

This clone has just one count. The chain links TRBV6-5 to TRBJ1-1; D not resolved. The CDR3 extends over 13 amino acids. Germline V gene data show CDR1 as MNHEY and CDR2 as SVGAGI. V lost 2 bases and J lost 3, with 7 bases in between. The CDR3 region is CASSYARHTEAFF. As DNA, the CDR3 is TGTGCCAGCAGTTACGCCAGGCACACTGAAGCTTTCTTT.

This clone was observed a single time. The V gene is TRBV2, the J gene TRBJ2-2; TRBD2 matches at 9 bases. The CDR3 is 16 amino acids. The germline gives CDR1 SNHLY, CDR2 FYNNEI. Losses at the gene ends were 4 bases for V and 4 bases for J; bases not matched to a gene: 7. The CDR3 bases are TGTGCCAGCAGTGTGTCGTCGCGGGGGGGCACCGGGGAGCTGTTTTTT. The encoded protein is CASSVSSRGGTGELFF. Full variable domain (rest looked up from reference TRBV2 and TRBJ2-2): EPEVTQTPSHQVTQMGQEVILRCVPISNHLYFYWYRQILGQKVEFLVSFYNNEISEKSEIFDDQFSVERPDGSNFTLKIRSTKLEDSAMYFCASSVSSRGGTGELFFGEGSRLTVL.

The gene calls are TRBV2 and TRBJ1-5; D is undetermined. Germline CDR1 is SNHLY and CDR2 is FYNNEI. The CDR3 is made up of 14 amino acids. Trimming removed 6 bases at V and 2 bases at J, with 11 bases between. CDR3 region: CASSFNRGNQPQHF. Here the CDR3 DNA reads TGTGCCAGCAGCTTCAACCGGGGCAATCAGCCCCAGCATTTT.

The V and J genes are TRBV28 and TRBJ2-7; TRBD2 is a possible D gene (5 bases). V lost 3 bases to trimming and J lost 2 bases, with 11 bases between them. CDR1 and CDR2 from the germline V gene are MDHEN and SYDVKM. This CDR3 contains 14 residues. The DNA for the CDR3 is TGTGCCAGCAGTTTTTACCGGGAAGCCTACGAGCAGTACTTC. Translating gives CASSFYREAYEQYF.

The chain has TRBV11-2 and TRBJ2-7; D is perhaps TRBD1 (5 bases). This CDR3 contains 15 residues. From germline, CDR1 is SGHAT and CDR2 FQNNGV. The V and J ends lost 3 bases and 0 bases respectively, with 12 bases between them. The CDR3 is CASSFKGSSSYEQYF. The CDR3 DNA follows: TGTGCCAGCAGCTTTAAGGGGTCGAGCTCCTACGAGCAGTACTTC.

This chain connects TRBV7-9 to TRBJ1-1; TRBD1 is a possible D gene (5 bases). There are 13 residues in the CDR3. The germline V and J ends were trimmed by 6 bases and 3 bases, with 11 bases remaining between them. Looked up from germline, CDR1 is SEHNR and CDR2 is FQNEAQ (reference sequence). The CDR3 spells CASSVGADTEAFF. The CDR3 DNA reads TGTGCCAGCAGTGTAGGGGCAGACACTGAAGCTTTCTTT.

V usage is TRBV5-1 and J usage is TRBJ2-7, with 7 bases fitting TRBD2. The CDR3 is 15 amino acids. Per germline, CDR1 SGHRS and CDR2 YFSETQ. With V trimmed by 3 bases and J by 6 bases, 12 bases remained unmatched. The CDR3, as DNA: TGCGCCAGCAGCTCGGGGCGACTAGGGAGGGGCGAGCAGTACTTC. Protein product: CASSSGRLGRGEQYF.

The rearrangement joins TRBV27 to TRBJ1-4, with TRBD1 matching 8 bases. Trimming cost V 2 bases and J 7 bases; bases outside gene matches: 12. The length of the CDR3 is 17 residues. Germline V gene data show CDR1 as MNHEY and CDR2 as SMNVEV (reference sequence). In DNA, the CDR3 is TGTGCCAGCAGTTTAAGGCCCCCCGGGACAGGAATTGAAAAACTGTTTTTT. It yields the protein CASSLRPPGTGIEKLFF. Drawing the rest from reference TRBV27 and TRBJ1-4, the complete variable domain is EAQVTQNPRYLITVTGKKLTVTCSQNMNHEYMSWYRQDPGLGLRQIYYSMNVEVTDKGDVPEGYKVSRKEKRNFPLILESPSPNQTSLYFCASSLRPPGTGIEKLFFGSGTQLSVL.

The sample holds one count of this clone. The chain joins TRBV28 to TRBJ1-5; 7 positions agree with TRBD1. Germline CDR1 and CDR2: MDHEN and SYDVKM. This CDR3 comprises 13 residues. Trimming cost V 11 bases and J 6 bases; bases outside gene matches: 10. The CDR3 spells CAGQEVGGQPQHF. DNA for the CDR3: TGTGCCGGACAGGAGGTGGGGGGTCAGCCCCAGCATTTT.

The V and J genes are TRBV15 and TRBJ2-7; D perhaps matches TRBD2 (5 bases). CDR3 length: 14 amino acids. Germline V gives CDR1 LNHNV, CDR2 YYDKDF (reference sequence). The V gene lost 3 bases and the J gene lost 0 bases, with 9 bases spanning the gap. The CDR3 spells CATSSGGGSYEQYF. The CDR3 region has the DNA TGTGCCACCAGCAGTGGAGGTGGCTCCTACGAGCAGTACTTC.

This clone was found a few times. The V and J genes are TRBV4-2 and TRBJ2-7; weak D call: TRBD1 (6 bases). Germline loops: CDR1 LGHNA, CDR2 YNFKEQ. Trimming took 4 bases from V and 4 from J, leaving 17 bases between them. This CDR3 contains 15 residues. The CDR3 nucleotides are TGTGCCAGCAGCCCCCAGGGGAGCTCCCGATACGAGCAGTACTTC. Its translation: CASSPQGSSRYEQYF.

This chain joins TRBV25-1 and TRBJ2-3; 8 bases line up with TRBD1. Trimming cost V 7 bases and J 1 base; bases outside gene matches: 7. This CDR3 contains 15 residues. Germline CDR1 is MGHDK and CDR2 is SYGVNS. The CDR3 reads CASTGHRGGTDTQYF. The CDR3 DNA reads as TGTGCCAGCACTGGGCACAGGGGGGGCACAGATACGCAGTATTTT.

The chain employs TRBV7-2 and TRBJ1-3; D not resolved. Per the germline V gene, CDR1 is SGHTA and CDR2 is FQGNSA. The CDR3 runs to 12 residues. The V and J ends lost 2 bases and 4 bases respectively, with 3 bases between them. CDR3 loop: CASSLQGNTIYF. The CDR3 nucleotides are TGTGCCAGCAGCTTACAAGGAAACACCATATATTTT.

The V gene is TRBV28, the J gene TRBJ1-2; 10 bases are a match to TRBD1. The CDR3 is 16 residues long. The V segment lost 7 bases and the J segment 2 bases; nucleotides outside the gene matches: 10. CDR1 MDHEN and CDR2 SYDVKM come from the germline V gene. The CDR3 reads CASTTAAGQGNYGYTF. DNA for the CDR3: TGTGCCAGCACCACCGCCGCGGGACAGGGGAACTATGGCTACACCTTC.

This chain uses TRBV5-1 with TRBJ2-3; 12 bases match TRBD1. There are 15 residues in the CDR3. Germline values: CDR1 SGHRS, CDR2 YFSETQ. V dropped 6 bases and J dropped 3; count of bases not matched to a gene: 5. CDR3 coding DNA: TGCGCCAGCACCAAGGGACAGGGGGCAACAGATACGCAGTATTTT. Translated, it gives CASTKGQGATDTQYF.

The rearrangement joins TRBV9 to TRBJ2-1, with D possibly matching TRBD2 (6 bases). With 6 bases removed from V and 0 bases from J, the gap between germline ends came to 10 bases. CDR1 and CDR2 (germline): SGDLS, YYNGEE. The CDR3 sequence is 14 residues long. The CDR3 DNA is TGTGCCAGCAAGGCGGGGAGCTCCTACAATGAGCAGTTCTTC. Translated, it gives CASKAGSSYNEQFF.

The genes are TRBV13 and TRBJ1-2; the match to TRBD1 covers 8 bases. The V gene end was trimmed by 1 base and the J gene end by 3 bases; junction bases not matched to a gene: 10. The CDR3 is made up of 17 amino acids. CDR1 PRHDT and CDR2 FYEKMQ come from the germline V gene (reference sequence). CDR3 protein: CASSLVLQEDRDYGYTF. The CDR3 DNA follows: TGTGCCAGCAGCTTAGTCCTCCAGGAGGACAGGGACTATGGCTACACCTTC.

In DNA, the CDR3 is TGTGCCAGCAGCCAAGCTAGGGGCGACCTCCTGGATACGCAGTATTTT. Translation: CASSQARGDLLDTQYF. The chain recombines TRBV3-1 (or the pseudogene TRBV3-2) with TRBJ2-3; D is perhaps TRBD1 (5 bases). V was cut by 1 base and J by 6 bases, with 17 bases left in between. This CDR3 comprises 16 residues. Per the germline V gene, CDR1 is LGHDT and CDR2 is YNNKEL (reference sequence).

CDR3 loop: CASSLQNEQFF. The CDR3 region has the DNA TGTGCCAGCAGCCTACAGAATGAGCAGTTCTTC. The J gene is TRBJ2-1, the V gene TRBV7-8, with D hard to call. Between the trimmed V and J ends, which lost 5 bases and 7 bases, there was a span of 6 bases. Germline V lookup: CDR1 SGHVS, CDR2 FQNEAQ. The CDR3 sequence is 11 residues long.

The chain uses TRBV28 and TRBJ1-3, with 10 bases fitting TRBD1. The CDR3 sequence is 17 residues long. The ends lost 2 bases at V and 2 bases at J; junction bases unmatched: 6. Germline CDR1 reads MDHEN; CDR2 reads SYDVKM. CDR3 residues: CASSLIRDRGAGNTIYF. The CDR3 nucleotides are TGTGCCAGCAGTTTAATCCGGGACAGGGGAGCTGGAAACACCATATATTTT.

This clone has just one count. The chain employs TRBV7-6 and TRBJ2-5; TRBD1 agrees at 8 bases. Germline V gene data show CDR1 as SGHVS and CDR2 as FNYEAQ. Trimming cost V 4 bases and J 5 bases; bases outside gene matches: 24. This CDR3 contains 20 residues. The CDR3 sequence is CASSSLPPGQASIGRETQYF. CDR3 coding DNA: TGTGCCAGCAGCTCCCTTCCCCCGGGACAGGCCTCTATTGGTAGGGAGACCCAGTACTTC.

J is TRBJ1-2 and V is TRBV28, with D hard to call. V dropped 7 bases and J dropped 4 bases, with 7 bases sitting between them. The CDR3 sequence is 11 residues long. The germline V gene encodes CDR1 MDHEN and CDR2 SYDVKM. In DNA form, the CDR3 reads TGTGCCAGCACAGATCTCTATGGCTACACCTTC. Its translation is CASTDLYGYTF.

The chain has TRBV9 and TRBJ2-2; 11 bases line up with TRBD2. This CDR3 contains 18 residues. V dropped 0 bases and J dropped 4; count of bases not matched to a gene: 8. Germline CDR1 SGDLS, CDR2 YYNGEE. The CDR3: CASSVDRTSGRGTGELFF. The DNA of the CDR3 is TGTGCCAGCAGCGTAGATAGAACTAGCGGGAGAGGCACCGGGGAGCTGTTTTTT.

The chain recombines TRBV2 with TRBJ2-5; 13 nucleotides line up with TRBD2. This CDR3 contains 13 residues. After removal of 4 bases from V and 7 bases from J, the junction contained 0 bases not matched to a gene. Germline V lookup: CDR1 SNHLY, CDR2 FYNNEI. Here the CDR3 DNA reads TGTGCCAGCAGTGGACTAGCGGGAGGGACCCAGTACTTC. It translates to CASSGLAGGTQYF.